The 30 T cell receptor beta chains given below trace back to one sample, sequenced in a study of blood T cell repertoires in COVID-19. Produced via immunoSEQ multiplex PCR; TCRdb's table is partial and in-frame only. This table holds 250,000 to 350,000 clones, more than 70% found once. Sample: peripheral blood. Receptors were obtained from a woman between 25 and 40 years old with COVID-19, enrolled during active disease.

The J gene is TRBJ2-3, the V gene TRBV19; possibly TRBD1 for D (5 bases). The CDR3 contains 15 residues. Germline lookup yields CDR1 LNHDA and CDR2 SQIVND (reference sequence). Trimming removed 1 base at V and 0 bases at J, with 8 bases between. The CDR3 nucleotides read TGTGCCAGTAGTATAGGACAGACTAGCACAGATACGCAGTATTTT. Translated: CASSIGQTSTDTQYF.

V is TRBV24-1 and J is TRBJ2-2; maybe TRBD2 (5 bases). Germline V CDR1 and CDR2: KGHDR, SFDVKD. V was cut by 2 bases and J by 1 base, with 7 bases left in between. CDR3 length: 15 residues. Here the CDR3 reads CATSDYSVNTGELFF. CDR3 sequence (DNA): TGTGCCACCAGTGATTATAGCGTGAACACCGGGGAGCTGTTTTTT.

By share of the sample, this clone is medium-sized. V and J are TRBV19 and TRBJ2-7; D is ambiguous. This CDR3 comprises 13 residues. Germline CDR1 reads LNHDA; CDR2 reads SQIVND (reference sequence). V was cut by 1 base and J by 6 bases, with 10 bases left in between. The DNA of the CDR3 is TGTGCCAGTAGTATAGGAGCCGCCGGCGAGCAGTACTTC. Translation gives CASSIGAAGEQYF. The full variable domain, with the rest looked up from reference TRBV19 and TRBJ2-7, is DGGITQSPKYLFRKEGQNVTLSCEQNLNHDAMYWYRQDPGQGLRLIYYSQIVNDFQKGDIAEGYSVSREKKESFPLTVTSAQKNPTAFYLCASSIGAAGEQYFGPGTRLTVT.

This chain connects TRBV11-2 to TRBJ1-2; 9 nucleotides line up with TRBD1. The CDR3 runs to 15 residues. V dropped 2 bases and J dropped 9; count of bases not matched to a gene: 10. Germline V gene lookup returns CDR1 SGHAT and CDR2 FQNNGV. The CDR3 reads CASSLNYGQGNRYTF. The CDR3, as DNA: TGTGCCAGCAGCTTAAATTATGGACAGGGGAATCGCTACACCTTC.

The chain recombines TRBV2 with TRBJ2-7; 8 bases are a match to TRBD1. V was pared by 7 bases and J by 4 bases, with 6 bases of the junction left unmatched. The germline gives CDR1 SNHLY, CDR2 FYNNEI. The CDR3 loop spans 13 amino acids. The CDR3 reads CASTLGQEYEQYF. CDR3 nucleotides: TGTGCCAGCACCTTGGGACAGGAGTACGAGCAGTACTTC.

This sequence joins TRBV7-3 and TRBJ2-5; 9 nucleotides align to TRBD1. In germline, CDR1 is SGHTA, CDR2 FQGTGA. The CDR3 sequence is 16 residues long. The trim removed 2 bases at V and 2 bases at J, leaving 6 bases unmatched. CDR3 sequence reads: CASSLAHGTGQETQYF. The CDR3 DNA is TGTGCCAGCAGCTTAGCCCACGGGACAGGGCAAGAGACCCAGTACTTC.

This chain connects TRBV7-2 to TRBJ2-5, with D hard to call. V was pared by 5 bases and J by 5 bases, with 9 bases between. Germline loops: CDR1 SGHTA, CDR2 FQGNSA. The CDR3 runs 12 residues. The CDR3 DNA sequence: TGTGCCAGCAGCCCCCCCCCGGAGACCCAGTACTTC. Translation gives CASSPPPETQYF.

The rearrangement links TRBV28 to TRBJ1-5; no reliable D call. The CDR3 spans 14 residues. With 4 bases removed from V and 2 bases from J, the gap between germline ends came to 9 bases. Germline V gene lookup returns CDR1 MDHEN and CDR2 SYDVKM. CDR3: CASSSNEGNQPQHF. The CDR3 DNA sequence: TGTGCCAGCAGTTCCAATGAGGGCAATCAGCCCCAGCATTTT.

The V gene is TRBV11-2, the J gene TRBJ2-3; the D gene is possibly TRBD2 (7 bases). Trimming cost V 6 bases and J 3 bases, with 19 bases left between them. Germline V gene lookup returns CDR1 SGHAT and CDR2 FQNNGV. The CDR3 sequence is 16 residues long. The CDR3 DNA reads as TGTGCCAGCAGTAGAGGGCCAGGGAGGGGGACAGATACGCAGTATTTT. It specifies CASSRGPGRGTDTQYF.

This clone was seen a handful of times. J is TRBJ2-3 and V is TRBV2; 12 nucleotides match TRBD2. Germline assignment: CDR1 SNHLY and CDR2 FYNNEI. V trimming: 6 bases; J trimming: 3 bases; junction bases outside the gene matches: 10. CDR3 length: 17 amino acids. The CDR3 DNA sequence: TGTGCCAGCAGCCCCAGACTAGCGGGGGACTTTACAGATACGCAGTATTTT. This encodes CASSPRLAGDFTDTQYF.

V and J are TRBV11-2 and TRBJ1-5; 10 bases align to TRBD1. The CDR3 is made up of 15 amino acids. Germline V gene data show CDR1 as SGHAT and CDR2 as FQNNGV. V trimming: 5 bases; J trimming: 6 bases; junction bases outside the gene matches: 7. CDR3 amino acids: CASSRDRGSGQPQHF. CDR3 sequence (DNA): TGTGCCAGCAGCCGGGACAGGGGTAGCGGTCAGCCCCAGCATTTT.

The V gene is TRBV13, the J gene TRBJ2-3; TRBD2 agrees at 7 bases. The V gene end was trimmed by 5 bases and the J gene end by 2 bases; junction bases not matched to a gene: 7. The V gene's germline CDR1 is PRHDT and CDR2 FYEKMQ (reference sequence). CDR3 size: 15 residues. This chain's CDR3 is CASSPNSGYTDTQYF. CDR3 nucleotide sequence: TGTGCCAGCAGCCCGAATAGCGGGTACACAGATACGCAGTATTTT.

The genes are TRBV3-1 (or the pseudogene TRBV3-2) and TRBJ2-7; tentatively, D is TRBD2 (6 bases). Germline V gene data show CDR1 as LGHDT and CDR2 as YNNKEL (reference sequence). V lost 4 bases to trimming and J lost 5 bases, with 12 bases between them. The CDR3 totals 13 residues. CDR3 sequence (DNA): TGTGCCAGCAGCCCCGGAGGGTTCGACGAGCAGTACTTC. Protein sequence: CASSPGGFDEQYF.

This chain uses TRBV18 with TRBJ2-1; D unresolved. CDR3 length: 14 amino acids. Germline lookup yields CDR1 KGHSH and CDR2 LQKENI. Trimming left V 1 base short and J 4 bases short, with 8 bases between. CDR3 region: CASSPRPDYNEQFF. The CDR3 nucleotides read TGTGCCAGCTCACCACGGCCAGATTACAATGAGCAGTTCTTC.

This clone was detected a few times. The chain employs TRBV5-1 and TRBJ1-5; no clear D gene. The CDR3 has 13 amino acids. V lost 0 bases and J 3 bases, leaving 4 bases between the germline ends. Looked up from germline, CDR1 is SGHRS and CDR2 is YFSETQ. CDR3 in DNA: TGCGCCAGCAGCTTGGCAGTCAATCAGCCCCAGCATTTT. Protein: CASSLAVNQPQHF.

The rearrangement joins TRBV4-1 to TRBJ2-7; a weak D match, TRBD2 (5 bases). Germline CDR1 MGHRA, CDR2 YSYEKL. Trimming removed 0 bases from V and 3 bases from J, with 15 bases in between. There are 16 residues in the CDR3. The DNA of the CDR3 is TGCGCCAGCAGCCAAGATGGCGGGTTGGGTAGCTACGAGCAGTACTTC. Amino acids: CASSQDGGLGSYEQYF.

This clone appeared a single time. CDR3 nucleotides: TGTGCCACCAGCAGAGGACAGGGACCAGATACGCAGTATTTT. Amino acids: CATSRGQGPDTQYF. The genes are TRBV15 and TRBJ2-3; 7 positions match TRBD1. The germline V gene encodes CDR1 LNHNV and CDR2 YYDKDF (reference sequence). Trimming cost V 1 base and J 4 bases; bases outside gene matches: 2. The CDR3 length is 14 residues.

This sequence joins TRBV30 and TRBJ1-3; D is uncertain. Looked up from germline, CDR1 is GTSNPN and CDR2 is SVGIG (reference sequence). Trimming shortened V by 0 bases and J by 3 bases, and 18 bases separated the two germline ends. The CDR3 is 17 amino acids. This CDR3 reads CAWSVRIRGTFGNTIYF. The CDR3 nucleotides read TGTGCCTGGAGTGTACGGATTCGGGGTACTTTTGGAAACACCATATATTTT.

The chain employs TRBV3-1 (or the pseudogene TRBV3-2) and TRBJ2-1; a possible D gene is TRBD2 (6 bases). Germline-derived CDR1 and CDR2 are LGHDT and YNNKEL (reference sequence). The CDR3 is 15 residues long. V lost 0 bases, J lost 6 bases, and 12 bases lay in between. The CDR3 loop is CASSQDSLASNEQFF. CDR3 DNA sequence: TGTGCCAGCAGCCAAGATTCCCTAGCGAGCAATGAGCAGTTCTTC.

This chain connects TRBV2 to TRBJ2-3; possibly TRBD1 for D (6 bases). Trimming left V 6 bases short and J 5 bases short, with 15 bases between. CDR1 and CDR2 (germline): SNHLY, FYNNEI. This CDR3 contains 14 residues. The CDR3 here is CASRDAQGVDTQYF. In DNA, the CDR3 is TGTGCCAGCAGAGATGCACAGGGAGTAGATACGCAGTATTTT. The complete variable domain, with remaining parts taken from reference TRBV2 and TRBJ2-3, reads EPEVTQTPSHQVTQMGQEVILRCVPISNHLYFYWYRQILGQKVEFLVSFYNNEISEKSEIFDDQFSVERPDGSNFTLKIRSTKLEDSAMYFCASRDAQGVDTQYFGPGTRLTVL.

CDR3 sequence reads: CASSPGQKDYGYTF. For the CDR3, the DNA is TGCGCCAGCAGCCCAGGACAGAAAGACTATGGCTACACCTTC. The genes are TRBV5-1 and TRBJ1-2; D is perhaps TRBD1 (6 bases). Looked up from germline, CDR1 is SGHRS and CDR2 is YFSETQ. The CDR3 contains 14 residues. Trimming shortened V by 4 bases and J by 3 bases, and 13 bases separated the two germline ends.

This sequence joins TRBV28 and TRBJ1-2, with a tentative D call TRBD1 (5 bases). CDR3 length: 15 residues. The V end lost 2 bases, the J end lost 1 base, and 11 bases lay between the germline ends. Germline lookup yields CDR1 MDHEN and CDR2 SYDVKM. CDR3 sequence reads: CASSLRQGFNYGYTF. CDR3 nucleotides: TGTGCCAGCAGTTTACGTCAGGGATTTAACTATGGCTACACCTTC.

The chain couples TRBV6-5 to TRBJ1-5; TRBD1 aligns across 8 bases. CDR1 is MNHEY and CDR2 is SVGAGI in the germline V gene. Losses at the gene ends were 7 bases for V and 2 bases for J; bases not matched to a gene: 7. The CDR3 runs 15 residues. In DNA form, the CDR3 reads TGTGCCAGCACCAGGACAGGGACCGGCAATCAGCCCCAGCATTTT. It codes for CASTRTGTGNQPQHF.

The table lists this clone with a count of one. V gene TRBV30 combines with J gene TRBJ2-7, with a tentative D call TRBD2 (5 bases). CDR1 and CDR2 from the germline V gene are GTSNPN and SVGIG (reference sequence). This CDR3 has 13 residues. V was shortened by 3 bases and J by 6 bases, with 15 bases between the two germline ends. CDR3 DNA sequence: TGTGCCTGGAGCCGCACAACGGGGTCCGAGCAGTACTTC. Translation: CAWSRTTGSEQYF.

This sequence joins TRBV5-1 and TRBJ2-2; tentatively, D is TRBD2 (5 bases). V lost 7 bases and J 7 bases, leaving 14 bases between the germline ends. There are 13 residues in the CDR3. Germline CDR1 reads SGHRS; CDR2 reads YFSETQ. In DNA, the CDR3 is TGCGCCAGCCAGTCGGGGAATCGCGGGGAGCTGTTTTTT. It is translated as CASQSGNRGELFF.

The genes are TRBV28 and TRBJ2-7; TRBD1 aligns across 7 bases. The CDR3 runs 13 residues. The ends lost 5 bases at V and 3 bases at J; junction bases unmatched: 4. CDR1 MDHEN and CDR2 SYDVKM come from the germline V gene. The CDR3 reads CASSTGTVYEQYF. In nucleotides, the CDR3 is TGTGCCAGCAGTACCGGGACAGTCTACGAGCAGTACTTC.

The chain has TRBV18 and TRBJ2-5; possibly TRBD2 for D (5 bases). From germline, CDR1 is KGHSH and CDR2 LQKENI. The CDR3 runs to 14 residues. The ends were cut back, 3 bases at V and 5 bases at J, with 13 bases in the middle. This chain's CDR3 is CASSPRMRAETQYF. CDR3 sequence (DNA): TGTGCCAGCTCACCGCGGATGAGGGCGGAGACCCAGTACTTC. Complete variable domain (other parts from reference TRBV18 and TRBJ2-5): NAGVMQNPRHLVRRRGQEARLRCSPMKGHSHVYWYRQLPEEGLKFMVYLQKENIIDESGMPKERFSAEFPKEGPSILRIQQVVRGDSAAYFCASSPRMRAETQYFGPGTRLLVL.

This sequence joins TRBV2 and TRBJ1-5; D remains ambiguous. The CDR3 consists of 13 residues. Deletions cut 8 bases from V and 1 base from J, with 9 bases between. Germline lookup yields CDR1 SNHLY and CDR2 FYNNEI. The CDR3: CASGRESNQPQHF. CDR3 nucleotide sequence: TGTGCCAGCGGGCGTGAGAGCAATCAGCCCCAGCATTTT. Filled out from reference TRBV2 and TRBJ1-5, the complete variable domain reads EPEVTQTPSHQVTQMGQEVILRCVPISNHLYFYWYRQILGQKVEFLVSFYNNEISEKSEIFDDQFSVERPDGSNFTLKIRSTKLEDSAMYFCASGRESNQPQHFGDGTRLSIL.

The chain recombines TRBV6-1 with TRBJ1-5; tentative D call: TRBD1 (5 bases). Germline assignment: CDR1 MNHNS and CDR2 SASEGT. This CDR3 has 14 residues. V shed 3 bases and J shed 2 bases, with 8 bases lying between them. The CDR3 nucleotides read TGTGCCAGCAGTGACCAGGGTGGCAATCAGCCCCAGCATTTT. Amino acids: CASSDQGGNQPQHF.

This chain uses TRBV6-2 or TRBV6-3 with TRBJ1-2, with no clear D. The V gene lost 2 bases and the J gene lost 4 bases, with 11 bases spanning the gap. CDR1 and CDR2 from the germline V gene are MNHEY and SVGEGT. The CDR3 consists of 14 residues. Here the CDR3 DNA reads TGTGCCAGCAGTTACCTCCGGGTGCCCTATGGCTACACCTTC. Translation gives CASSYLRVPYGYTF.